This section outlines one T cell receptor beta chain sequence together with its context. Its specificity is not known. Produced via immunoSEQ multiplex PCR; TCRdb's table is partial and in-frame only. There are about 2.1 million clones in the sample; 93% occur only once, and about 1.7% lies in the top ten. Naive CD8 cells lacked CD45RO, underwent positive selection for CCR7 and left out terminally differentiated effector memory CD45RA+ cells. The CDR3 spans 15 residues. Germline V CDR1 and CDR2: SGHRS, YFSETQ. With 5 bases clipped from V and 3 bases from J, the junction kept 11 bases outside the gene matches. This specimen comes from a study of shared clonotypes between healthy human individuals. Study outcomes and limitations: Generally, naive subsets came out with larger estimated richness than memory subsets. Against clonotypes common to all four donors, non-shared ones had lower generation probabilities. Rarefaction gave evidence that sorted-subset sequencing remained incomplete despite large depth.

This receptor was identified in a man aged 18 to 35 in good health. Some clones in this sample may be carry-over from other donors' samples. The chain recombines TRBV5-1 with TRBJ2-7; TRBD1 matches at 7 bases. Sequenced input: naive CD8+ T cells from PBMCs. CDR3 DNA sequence: TGCGCCAGCAGTACAGGGGAAGGTAGTAACTACGAGCAGTACTTC. It yields the protein CASSTGEGSNYEQYF.